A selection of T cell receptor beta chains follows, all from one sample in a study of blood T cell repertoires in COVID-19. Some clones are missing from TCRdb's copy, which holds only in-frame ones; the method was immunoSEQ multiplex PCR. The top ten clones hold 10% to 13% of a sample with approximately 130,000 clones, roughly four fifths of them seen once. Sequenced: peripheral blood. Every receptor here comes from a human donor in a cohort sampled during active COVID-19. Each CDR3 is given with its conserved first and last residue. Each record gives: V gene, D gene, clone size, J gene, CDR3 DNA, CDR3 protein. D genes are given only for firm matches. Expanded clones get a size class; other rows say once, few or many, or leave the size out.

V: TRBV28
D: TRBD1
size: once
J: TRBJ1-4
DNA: TGTGCCAGTCACAGGGGAGCTAATGAAAAACTGTTTTTT
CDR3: CASHRGANEKLFF

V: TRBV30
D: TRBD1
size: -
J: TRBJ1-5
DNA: TGTGCCTGGAGTGTACCCCTTAAGACAGGGAATAGCAATCAGCCCCAGCATTTT
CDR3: CAWSVPLKTGNSNQPQHF

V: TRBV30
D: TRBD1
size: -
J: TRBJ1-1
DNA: TGTGCCTGGAGGACAGGGGTGAGCCCTGAAGCTTTCTTT
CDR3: CAWRTGVSPEAFF

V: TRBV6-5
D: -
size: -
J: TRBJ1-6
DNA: TGTGCCAGCAGTCGTAAGAGCTCCTATAATTCACCCCTCCACTTT
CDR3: CASSRKSSYNSPLHF

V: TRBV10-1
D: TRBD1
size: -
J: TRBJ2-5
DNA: TGCGCCAGCAGCCCGGGACAGGCCCCATTAATGGAGACCCAGTACTTC
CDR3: CASSPGQAPLMETQYF

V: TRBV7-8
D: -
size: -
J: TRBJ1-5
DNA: TGTGCCAGCAGCTGGGCGGGGGGCTATCAGCCCCAGCATTTT
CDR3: CASSWAGGYQPQHF

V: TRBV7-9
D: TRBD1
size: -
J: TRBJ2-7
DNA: TGTGCCAGCAGCCGCCTCGGGACAGGGGCGACCCGGATGTTCCTCGAGCAGTACTTC
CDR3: CASSRLGTGATRMFLEQYF

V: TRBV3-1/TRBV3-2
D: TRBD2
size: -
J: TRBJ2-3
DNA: TGTGCCAGCAGCCGAAAACTACTAGCGGGGGGCCCCCGTAACACAGATACGCAGTATTTT
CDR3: CASSRKLLAGGPRNTDTQYF

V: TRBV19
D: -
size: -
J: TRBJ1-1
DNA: TGTGCCAGTAGTATCAGGGGACAGAACACTGAAGCTTTCTTT
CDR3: CASSIRGQNTEAFF

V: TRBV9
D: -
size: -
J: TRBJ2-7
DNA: TGTGCCAGCAGCGTGGGGGGCTCCTACGAGCAGTACTTC
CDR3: CASSVGGSYEQYF

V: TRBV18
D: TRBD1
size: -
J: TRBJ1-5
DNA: TGTGCCAGCTCTCACCAGGCCATATCAGGGGGCCATCAGCCCCAGCATTTT
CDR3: CASSHQAISGGHQPQHF

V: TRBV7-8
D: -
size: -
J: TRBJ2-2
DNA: TGTGCCAGCAGCTTAGGACTCTGGTCTCTGACGAACACCGGGGAGCTGTTTTTT
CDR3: CASSLGLWSLTNTGELFF

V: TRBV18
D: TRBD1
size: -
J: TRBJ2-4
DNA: TGTGCCAGCTCACCACAGTGGACAGGGGAAAACATTCAGTACTTC
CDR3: CASSPQWTGENIQYF

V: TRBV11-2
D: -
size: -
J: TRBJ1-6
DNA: TGTGCCAGCAGCTTCCTTTCGGGGGGTTATAATTCACCCCTCCACTTT
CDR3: CASSFLSGGYNSPLHF